Listed here are 26 T cell receptor beta chains from one sample, sequenced in a study of blood T cell repertoires in COVID-19 (dated by TCRdb to 2018 to 2021). Libraries were built with the immunoSEQ multiplex PCR assay. This immuneACCESS table, as held by TCRdb, lists in-frame sequences with V and J called but not all clones. Of the missing ones, under half trace to an unresolved V gene in checked studies; the others have no known cause. This sample gives 120,000 to 150,000 clones in total; more than 65% of them show up just once. The ten largest account for 7.2% of the sample. The source material was peripheral blood. These receptors all come from a woman between 45 and 60 years old in a cohort sampled during active or convalescent COVID-19.

The CDR3 DNA sequence: TGTGCCACCAGCGAGGGACAGCCGAACACTGAAGCTTTCTTT. Translating gives CATSEGQPNTEAFF. The chain carries TRBV15 and TRBJ1-1, with 7 bases lining up with TRBD1. CDR1 is LNHNV, CDR2 YYDKDF, per germline (reference sequence). The V and J ends lost 5 bases and 1 base, in that order; junction bases with no gene match: 4. The CDR3 loop spans 14 amino acids.

The chain is built from TRBV2 and TRBJ1-5; the match to TRBD1 covers 9 bases. With 2 bases clipped from V and 7 bases from J, the junction kept 3 bases outside the gene matches. From germline, CDR1 is SNHLY and CDR2 FYNNEI. This CDR3 has 14 residues. In nucleotides, the CDR3 is TGTGCCAGCAGTGAAACGGGACAGGGCCAGCCCCAGCATTTT. Protein: CASSETGQGQPQHF.

The gene calls are TRBV29-1 and TRBJ2-1; no definite D call. In germline, CDR1 is SQVTM, CDR2 ANQGSEA. The CDR3 is made up of 11 amino acids. Trimming took off 8 bases at V and 4 bases at J, with 9 bases between the two ends. DNA of the CDR3: TGCAGCACCGAGACATACAATGAGCAGTTCTTC. Protein product: CSTETYNEQFF.

The CDR3 DNA reads as TGCGCCAGCAGCTGGGGACATGATCAGCCCCAGCATTTT. Its protein product is CASSWGHDQPQHF. The V gene is TRBV5-1, the J gene TRBJ1-5, with D possibly TRBD1 on 6 matching bases. CDR1 is SGHRS and CDR2 is YFSETQ in the germline V gene. The V end lost 3 bases, the J end lost 5 bases, and 9 bases lay between the germline ends. CDR3 size: 13 residues.

The chain is built from TRBV7-8 and TRBJ1-5, with D unresolved. Trimming left V 5 bases short and J 5 bases short, with 19 bases between. The CDR3 is made up of 16 amino acids. Germline CDR1 SGHVS, CDR2 FQNEAQ. The CDR3 protein is CASSRLLGSGYQPQHF. The CDR3 bases are TGTGCCAGCAGCCGGCTCTTGGGTAGCGGATATCAGCCCCAGCATTTT.

The gene calls are TRBV19 and TRBJ1-2, with D possibly matching TRBD1 (6 bases). CDR3 length: 14 amino acids. The germline CDR1 and CDR2 sequences are LNHDA and SQIVND (reference sequence). The V and J ends lost 3 bases and 7 bases respectively, with 15 bases between them. The CDR3 DNA is TGTGCCAGTAGTATCCGAGACAGGTCGGGTGGCTACACCTTC. Its translation is CASSIRDRSGGYTF.

The chain recombines TRBV5-1 with TRBJ1-5, with no clear D. The CDR3 totals 15 residues. V lost 0 bases and J lost 1, with 8 bases in between. CDR1 and CDR2 (germline): SGHRS, YFSETQ. CDR3 in DNA: TGCGCCAGCAGCTTGGACAGTAACAGCAATCAGCCCCAGCATTTT. As protein: CASSLDSNSNQPQHF.

This clone was seen more than once but under ten times. This sequence joins TRBV24-1 and TRBJ2-3; 9 nucleotides agree with TRBD2. Trimming removed 9 bases from V and 5 bases from J; junction bases left unmatched: 8. The CDR3 spans 14 residues. The germline CDR1 and CDR2 sequences are KGHDR and SFDVKD. For the CDR3, the DNA is TGTGCCACCGAGGGAGCGGGGGGTGAAGATACGCAGTATTTT. Protein sequence: CATEGAGGEDTQYF.

The chain links TRBV18 to TRBJ1-3; D gene uncertain. The germline gives CDR1 KGHSH, CDR2 LQKENI. V was pared by 3 bases and J by 0 bases, with 12 bases between. The CDR3 is made up of 16 amino acids. CDR3 protein: CASSPYREVSGNTIYF. The CDR3 bases are TGTGCCAGCTCACCCTACAGAGAAGTCTCTGGAAACACCATATATTTT.

The chain joins TRBV7-2 to TRBJ2-1; D possibly corresponds to TRBD2 (7 bases). Germline V gives CDR1 SGHTA, CDR2 FQGNSA. V was trimmed by 4 bases and J by 2 bases, leaving 21 bases between them. The CDR3 sequence is 18 residues long. DNA of the CDR3: TGTGCCAGCAGCTCGTCGCCGACGGGCGGGGGCGCCTACAATGAGCAGTTCTTC. Amino acid sequence: CASSSSPTGGGAYNEQFF.

J is TRBJ2-1 and V is TRBV18; D is perhaps TRBD1 (6 bases). Trimming left V 4 bases short and J 3 bases short, with 10 bases between. The germline V gene has CDR1 KGHSH and CDR2 LQKENI. The CDR3 loop spans 14 amino acids. The CDR3 region has the DNA TGTGCCAGCTCACAGAACAGGGACTACAATGAGCAGTTCTTC. Its protein is CASSQNRDYNEQFF.

This clone turned up a few times. The rearrangement uses TRBV6-5 and TRBJ1-6, with D tentatively TRBD1 (5 bases). The CDR3 is 16 amino acids. The germline V gene encodes CDR1 MNHEY and CDR2 SVGAGI. V shed 3 bases and J shed 11 bases, with 20 bases lying between them. Here the CDR3 DNA reads TGTGCCAGCAGTTATTTCTTCGGGCAGGCGGGGCCACCCCTCCACTTT. Its protein product is CASSYFFGQAGPPLHF.

The rearrangement links TRBV5-6 to TRBJ2-5; D call uncertain. CDR1 and CDR2 from the germline V gene are SGHDT and YYEEEE. The CDR3 contains 14 residues. The V end was cut by 4 bases, the J end by 1 base, with 11 bases between. The CDR3 sequence: CASSRTPSQETQYF. The CDR3 DNA reads as TGTGCCAGCAGCCGCACGCCCAGCCAAGAGACCCAGTACTTC.

In its sample, this clone was seen once. V gene TRBV4-3 combines with J gene TRBJ2-1; 9 nucleotides line up with TRBD1. This CDR3 is built from 14 residues. Germline values: CDR1 LGHNA, CDR2 YSLEER. J was trimmed by 9 bases and V by 2 bases; bases with no gene match: 5. CDR3 in amino acids: CASSQLTGGGEQFF. CDR3 nucleotide sequence: TGCGCCAGCAGCCAATTAACAGGGGGCGGTGAGCAGTTCTTC.

This rearrangement joins TRBV6-5 to TRBJ2-7; the D gene is possibly TRBD1 (7 bases). V lost 6 bases, J lost 2 bases, and 14 bases lay in between. The germline gives CDR1 MNHEY, CDR2 SVGAGI. The CDR3 length is 14 residues. CDR3 sequence: CASSEDRTTYEQYF. The CDR3 DNA follows: TGTGCCAGCAGCGAGGACAGGACTACCTACGAGCAGTACTTC.

This rearrangement joins TRBV1 to TRBJ2-3; TRBD2 reflects the table's D call only, with no check against the DNA. TRBV1 is a pseudogene segment. The CDR3 extends over 20 amino acids. CDR3 nucleotide sequence: TGCACCAGCAGCCTAAGTACAGGACTAGCGCCGGGTGCTAGCACAGATACGCAGTATTTT. It is translated as CTSSLSTGLAPGASTDTQYF.

The V gene is TRBV5-1, the J gene TRBJ2-3; 7 bases align to TRBD2. Germline V CDR1 and CDR2: SGHRS, YFSETQ. The junction had 8 bases not matched to a gene; V was cut back by 7 bases and J by 3 bases. The CDR3 sequence is 14 residues long. CDR3 in amino acids: CASGGLVGTDTQYF. DNA for the CDR3: TGCGCCAGCGGTGGACTAGTGGGGACAGATACGCAGTATTTT.

This chain connects TRBV7-3 to TRBJ2-3; 7 bases align to TRBD1. V trimming: 3 bases; J trimming: 0 bases; junction bases outside the gene matches: 3. Germline CDR1 is SGHTA and CDR2 is FQGTGA. The CDR3 length is 15 residues. This CDR3 reads CASSFGTASTDTQYF. As DNA, the CDR3 is TGTGCCAGCAGCTTTGGGACAGCTAGCACAGATACGCAGTATTTT.

The V call is TRBV7-9, the J call TRBJ1-5; 7 bases agree with TRBD1. Germline V gene sequence: CDR1 SEHNR, CDR2 FQNEAQ (reference sequence). This CDR3 has 15 amino acids. The V gene end was trimmed by 5 bases and the J gene end by 0 bases; junction bases not matched to a gene: 4. The CDR3 DNA reads as TGTGCCAGCAGCGGGGACAGTTATAGCAATCAGCCCCAGCATTTT. Translated, it gives CASSGDSYSNQPQHF. Variable domain in full (rest from reference TRBV7-9 and TRBJ1-5): DTGVSQNPRHKITKRGQNVTFRCDPISEHNRLYWYRQTLGQGPEFLTYFQNEAQLEKSRLLSDRFSAERPKGSFSTLEIQRTEQGDSAMYLCASSGDSYSNQPQHFGDGTRLSIL.

This chain joins TRBV24-1 and TRBJ2-3, with 9 bases aligning to TRBD1. The V gene's germline CDR1 is KGHDR and CDR2 SFDVKD. Trimming removed 7 bases from V and 5 bases from J; junction bases left unmatched: 3. This CDR3 is 13 amino acids long. The CDR3 region has the DNA TGTGCCACCAGGTTGACAGGGGGAGATACGCAGTATTTT. The encoded protein is CATRLTGGDTQYF.

This sequence joins TRBV5-1 and TRBJ1-2, with D possibly matching TRBD1 (5 bases). Germline V gene data show CDR1 as SGHRS and CDR2 as YFSETQ. The ends were cut back, 0 bases at V and 4 bases at J, with 10 bases in the middle. There are 14 residues in the CDR3. As DNA, the CDR3 is TGCGCCAGCAGCTTGGGGGACTTTACCTATGGCTACACCTTC. It translates to CASSLGDFTYGYTF.

The chain couples TRBV18 to TRBJ2-7; maybe TRBD1 (6 bases). In germline, CDR1 is KGHSH, CDR2 LQKENI. Between the trimmed V and J ends, which lost 6 bases and 3 bases, there was a span of 15 bases. This CDR3 region has 14 residues. The CDR3 sequence is CASSLTGAIYEQYF. The CDR3 DNA is TGTGCCAGCTCTTTGACAGGAGCGATCTACGAGCAGTACTTC.

As concerns this clone: At the DNA level, this CDR3 is encoded by other sequences in the same sample as well. The gene calls are TRBV6-2 or TRBV6-3 and TRBJ1-2; TRBD1 agrees at 8 bases. CDR1 and CDR2 from the germline V gene are MNHEY and SVGEGT. Trimming took 5 bases from V and 6 from J; bases not matched to a gene: 2. CDR3 length: 12 residues. In DNA form, the CDR3 reads TGTGCCAGCAGTAGGGGACAGGATGGCTACACCTTC. Protein sequence: CASSRGQDGYTF.

The chain has TRBV4-2 and TRBJ1-3, with D unclear. Germline values: CDR1 LGHNA, CDR2 YNFKEQ. Trimming cost V 3 bases and J 4 bases, with 10 bases left between them. This CDR3 comprises 14 residues. CDR3 DNA sequence: TGTGCCAGCAGCCAGGAGAACCGAGGAAACACCATATATTTT. This gives the protein CASSQENRGNTIYF.

The chain's CDR3 is CASSSTTSGGADEQFF. The DNA for the CDR3 is TGCGCCAGCAGTTCTACCACTAGCGGGGGGGCCGATGAGCAGTTCTTC. The chain couples TRBV4-1 to TRBJ2-1; TRBD2 agrees at 13 bases. J gave up 8 bases and V 6 bases, and 10 bases lay outside the gene matches. The CDR3 consists of 16 residues. Germline CDR1 and CDR2: MGHRA and YSYEKL.

About this clone: One end of the junction is discordant with germline, which a read error may explain. The chain is built from TRBV7-2 and TRBJ2-1; D remains ambiguous. This CDR3 has 12 amino acids. Germline CDR1 SGHTA, CDR2 FQGNSA. The CDR3 DNA is TGTGCCAGCAGCTTACCCTACAGTGAGCAGTTCTTC. Protein sequence: CASSLPYSEQFF.